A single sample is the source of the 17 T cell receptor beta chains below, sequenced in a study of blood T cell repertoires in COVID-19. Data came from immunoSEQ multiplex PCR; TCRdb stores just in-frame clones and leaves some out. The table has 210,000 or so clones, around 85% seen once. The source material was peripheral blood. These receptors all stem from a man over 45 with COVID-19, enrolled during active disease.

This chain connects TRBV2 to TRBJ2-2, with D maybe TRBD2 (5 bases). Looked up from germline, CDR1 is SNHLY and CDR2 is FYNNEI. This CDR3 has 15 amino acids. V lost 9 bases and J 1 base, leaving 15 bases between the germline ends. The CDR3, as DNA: TGTGCCAGTGAGGAGGACGGACTGAACACCGGGGAGCTGTTTTTT. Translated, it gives CASEEDGLNTGELFF. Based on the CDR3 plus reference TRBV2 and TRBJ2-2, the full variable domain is EPEVTQTPSHQVTQMGQEVILRCVPISNHLYFYWYRQILGQKVEFLVSFYNNEISEKSEIFDDQFSVERPDGSNFTLKIRSTKLEDSAMYFCASEEDGLNTGELFFGEGSRLTVL.

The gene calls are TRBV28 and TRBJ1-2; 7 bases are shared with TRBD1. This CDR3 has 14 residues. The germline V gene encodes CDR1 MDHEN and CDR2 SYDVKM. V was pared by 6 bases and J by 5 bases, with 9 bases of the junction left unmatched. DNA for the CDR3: TGTGCCAGCAGCTTAGCCCTACAGGGGTATGGCTACACCTTC. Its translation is CASSLALQGYGYTF.

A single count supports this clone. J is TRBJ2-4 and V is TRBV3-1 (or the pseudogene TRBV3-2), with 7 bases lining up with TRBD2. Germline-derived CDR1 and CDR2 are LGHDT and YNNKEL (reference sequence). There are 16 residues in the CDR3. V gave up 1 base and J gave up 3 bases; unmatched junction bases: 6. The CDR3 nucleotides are TGTGCCAGCAGCCAAGTGGGGGGGGTCGACAAAAACATTCAGTACTTC. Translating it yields CASSQVGGVDKNIQYF.

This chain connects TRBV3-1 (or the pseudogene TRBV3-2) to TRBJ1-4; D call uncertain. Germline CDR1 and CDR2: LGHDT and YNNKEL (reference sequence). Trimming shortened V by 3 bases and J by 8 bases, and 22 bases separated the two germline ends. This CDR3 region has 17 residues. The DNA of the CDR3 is TGTGCCAGCAGCCAGAGCCTCAACATCGGGCGGGCCGAAAAACTGTTTTTT. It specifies CASSQSLNIGRAEKLFF.

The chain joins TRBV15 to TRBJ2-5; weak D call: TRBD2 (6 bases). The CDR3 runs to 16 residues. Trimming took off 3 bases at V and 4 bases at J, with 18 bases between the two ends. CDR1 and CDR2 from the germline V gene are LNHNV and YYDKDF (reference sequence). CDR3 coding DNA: TGTGCCACCAGCAGTCTTTTTGCGGGGAAGGTAGAGACCCAGTACTTC. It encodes CATSSLFAGKVETQYF.

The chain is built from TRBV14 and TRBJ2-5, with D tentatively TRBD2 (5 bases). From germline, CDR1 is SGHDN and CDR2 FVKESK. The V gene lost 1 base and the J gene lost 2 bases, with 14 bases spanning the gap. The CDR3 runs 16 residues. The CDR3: CASSQVYSRTQETQYF. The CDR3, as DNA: TGTGCCAGCAGCCAAGTTTATTCCAGGACTCAAGAGACCCAGTACTTC.

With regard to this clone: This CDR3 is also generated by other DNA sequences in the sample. This CDR3 is CASSLAQGNEKLFF. CDR3 nucleotide sequence: TGTGCCAGCAGCTTAGCCCAGGGGAATGAAAAACTGTTTTTT. The V gene is TRBV7-9, the J gene TRBJ1-4; D is possibly TRBD1 (6 bases). The germline gives CDR1 SEHNR, CDR2 FQNEAQ (reference sequence). This CDR3 region has 14 residues. V dropped 0 bases and J dropped 5 bases, with 7 bases sitting between them.

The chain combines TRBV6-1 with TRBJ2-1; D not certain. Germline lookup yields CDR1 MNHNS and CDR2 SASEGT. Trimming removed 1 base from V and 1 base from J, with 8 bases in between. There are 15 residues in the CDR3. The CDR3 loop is CASSEGAGSYNEQFF. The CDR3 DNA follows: TGTGCCAGCAGTGAAGGGGCAGGATCCTACAATGAGCAGTTCTTC.

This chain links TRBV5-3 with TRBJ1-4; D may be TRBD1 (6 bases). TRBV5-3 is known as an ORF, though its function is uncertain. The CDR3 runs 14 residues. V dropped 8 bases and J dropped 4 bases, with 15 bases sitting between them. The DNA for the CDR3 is TGTGCCAGGCACCTGGGGGCGGGTAATGAAAAACTGTTTTTT. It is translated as CARHLGAGNEKLFF.

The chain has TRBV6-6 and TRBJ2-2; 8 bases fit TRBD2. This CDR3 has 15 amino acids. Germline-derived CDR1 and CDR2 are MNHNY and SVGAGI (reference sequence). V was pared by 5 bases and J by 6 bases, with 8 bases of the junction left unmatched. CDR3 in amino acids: CASSRTSSNPGELFF. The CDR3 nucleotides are TGTGCCAGCAGTCGGACTAGCTCTAACCCCGGGGAGCTGTTTTTT.

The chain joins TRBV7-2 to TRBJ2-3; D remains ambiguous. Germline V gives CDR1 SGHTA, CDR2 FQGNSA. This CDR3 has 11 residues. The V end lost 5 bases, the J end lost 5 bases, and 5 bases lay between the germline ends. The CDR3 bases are TGTGCCAGCAGCCCCCGAGATACGCAGTATTTT. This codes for CASSPRDTQYF.

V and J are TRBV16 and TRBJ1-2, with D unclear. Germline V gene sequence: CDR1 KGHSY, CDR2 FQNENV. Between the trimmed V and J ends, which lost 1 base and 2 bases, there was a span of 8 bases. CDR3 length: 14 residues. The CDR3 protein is CASSQFSGNYGYTF. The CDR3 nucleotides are TGTGCCAGCAGCCAATTCTCGGGGAACTATGGCTACACCTTC.

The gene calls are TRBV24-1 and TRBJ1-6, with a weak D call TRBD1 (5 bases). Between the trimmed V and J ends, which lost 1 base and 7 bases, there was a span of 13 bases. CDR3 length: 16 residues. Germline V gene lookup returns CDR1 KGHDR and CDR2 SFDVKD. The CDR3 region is CATSDFVPGRNSPLHF. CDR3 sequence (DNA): TGTGCCACCAGTGATTTTGTCCCAGGGCGGAATTCACCCCTCCACTTT.

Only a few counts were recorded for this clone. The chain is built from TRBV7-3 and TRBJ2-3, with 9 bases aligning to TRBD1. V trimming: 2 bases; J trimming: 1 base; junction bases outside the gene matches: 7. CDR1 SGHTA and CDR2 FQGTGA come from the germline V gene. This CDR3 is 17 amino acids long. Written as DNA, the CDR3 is TGTGCCAGCAGCTTACCTCCGGGACAGGGCCGCACAGATACGCAGTATTTT. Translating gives CASSLPPGQGRTDTQYF.

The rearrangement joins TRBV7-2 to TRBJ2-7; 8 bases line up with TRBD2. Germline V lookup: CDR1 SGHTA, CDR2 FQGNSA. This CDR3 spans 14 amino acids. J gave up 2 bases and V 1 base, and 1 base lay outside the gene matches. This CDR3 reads CASSLDGGAYEQYF. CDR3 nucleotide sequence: TGTGCCAGCAGCTTAGACGGGGGGGCCTACGAGCAGTACTTC.

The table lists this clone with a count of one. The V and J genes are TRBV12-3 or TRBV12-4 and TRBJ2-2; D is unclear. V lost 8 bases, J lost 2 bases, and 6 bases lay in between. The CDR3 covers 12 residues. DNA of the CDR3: TGTGCCAGCTTTATAAACACCGGGGAGCTGTTTTTT. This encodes CASFINTGELFF.

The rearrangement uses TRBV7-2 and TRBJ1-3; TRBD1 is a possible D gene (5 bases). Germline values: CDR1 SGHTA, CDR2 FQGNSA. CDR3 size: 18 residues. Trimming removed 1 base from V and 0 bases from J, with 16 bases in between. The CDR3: CASSLVGGALGSGNTIYF. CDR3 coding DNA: TGTGCCAGCAGCTTAGTGGGGGGAGCGTTAGGCTCTGGAAACACCATATATTTT.